The clone carrying this T cell receptor beta chain was seen more than once but under ten times. Its specificity is unknown. This sample stems from a study of identical twins. Findings and limits, study-wide: Excess sharing by twins proved weaker in beta out-of-frame sequences.

Template switching, a step in the protocol, added a universal primer site, and cDNA carried unique molecular identifiers. MiXCR was run by TCRdb on the 5' RACE reads, yielding one entry per CDR3 protein. The profile shows roughly 1.6 million distinct CDR3 sequences, about 31% of them singletons. Trimming shortened V by 5 bases and J by 2 bases, and 19 bases separated the two germline ends. The CDR3 is 16 residues long. This receptor was taken from a newborn girl in good health. Sequenced: cord blood. This chain joins TRBV12-3 or TRBV12-4 and TRBJ2-7, with a weak D call TRBD2 (6 bases). The CDR3 protein is CASSEGDSGYPYEQYF. The DNA for the CDR3 is TGTGCCAGCAGTGAGGGAGATAGCGGTTATCCCTACGAGCAGTACTTC.